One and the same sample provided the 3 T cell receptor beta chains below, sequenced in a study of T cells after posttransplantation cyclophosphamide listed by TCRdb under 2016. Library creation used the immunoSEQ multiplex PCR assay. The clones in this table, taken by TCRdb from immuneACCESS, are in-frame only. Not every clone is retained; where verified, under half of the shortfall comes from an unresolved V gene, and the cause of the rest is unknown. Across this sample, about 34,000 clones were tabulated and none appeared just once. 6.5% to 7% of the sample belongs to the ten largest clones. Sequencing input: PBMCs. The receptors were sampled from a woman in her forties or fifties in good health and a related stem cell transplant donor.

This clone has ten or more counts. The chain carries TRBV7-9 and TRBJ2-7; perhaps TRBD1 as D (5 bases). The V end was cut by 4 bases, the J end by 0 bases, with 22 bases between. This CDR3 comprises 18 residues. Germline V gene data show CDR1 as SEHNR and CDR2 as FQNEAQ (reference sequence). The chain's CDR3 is CASSSPMDGAFHSYEQYF. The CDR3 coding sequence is TGTGCCAGCAGCTCACCAATGGATGGGGCATTCCACTCCTACGAGCAGTACTTC.

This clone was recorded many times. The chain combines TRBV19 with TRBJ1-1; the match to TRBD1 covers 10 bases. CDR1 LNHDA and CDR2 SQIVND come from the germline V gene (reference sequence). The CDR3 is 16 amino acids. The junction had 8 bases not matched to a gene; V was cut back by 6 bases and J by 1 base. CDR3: CASSFRDRGPNTEAFF. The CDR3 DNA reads TGTGCCAGTAGCTTCCGGGACAGGGGACCGAACACTGAAGCTTTCTTT.

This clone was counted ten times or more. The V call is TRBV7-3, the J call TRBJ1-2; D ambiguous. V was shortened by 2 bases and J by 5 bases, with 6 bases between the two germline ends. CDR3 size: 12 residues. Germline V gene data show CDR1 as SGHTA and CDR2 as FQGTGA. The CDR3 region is CASSLDSYGYTF. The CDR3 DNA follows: TGTGCCAGCAGCTTAGACTCTTATGGCTACACCTTC.